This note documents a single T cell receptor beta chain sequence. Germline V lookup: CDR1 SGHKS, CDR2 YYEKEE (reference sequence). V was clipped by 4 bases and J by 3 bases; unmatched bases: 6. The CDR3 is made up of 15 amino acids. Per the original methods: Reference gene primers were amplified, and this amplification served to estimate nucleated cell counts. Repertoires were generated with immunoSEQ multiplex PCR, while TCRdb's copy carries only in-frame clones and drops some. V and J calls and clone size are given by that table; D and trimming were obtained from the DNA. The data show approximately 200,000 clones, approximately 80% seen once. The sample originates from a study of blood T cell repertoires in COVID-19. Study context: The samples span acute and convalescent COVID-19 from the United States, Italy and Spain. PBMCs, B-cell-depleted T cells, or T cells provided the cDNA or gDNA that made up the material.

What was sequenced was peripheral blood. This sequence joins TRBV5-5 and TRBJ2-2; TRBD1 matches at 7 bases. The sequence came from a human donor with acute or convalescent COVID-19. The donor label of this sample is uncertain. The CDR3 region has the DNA TGTGCCAGCAGCCTGACAGGGTTTGACACCGGGGAGCTGTTTTTT. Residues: CASSLTGFDTGELFF.